What follows are 20 T cell receptor beta chains derived from one specimen sequenced in a study of Tregs in tolerant kidney transplant recipients. The protocol was immunoSEQ multiplex PCR, while the TCRdb copy is restricted to in-frame clones and leaves out a portion. The sample has about 77,000 clones; 95% to 98% are singletons. The starting material was CD4+ T cells from blood, obtained before the transplant. The source of these receptors is a human donor who received a combined kidney and bone marrow transplant.

This clone was observed a single time. The chain recombines TRBV5-1 with TRBJ1-1; TRBD1 matches at 9 bases. CDR1 is SGHRS and CDR2 is YFSETQ in the germline V gene. Germline trimming cut 0 bases from V and 2 bases from J; bases unmatched to any gene: 2. CDR3 length: 15 amino acids. The CDR3 here is CASSLGTGDNTEAFF. The CDR3 bases are TGCGCCAGCAGCTTGGGGACAGGGGATAACACTGAAGCTTTCTTT.

The chain uses TRBV15 and TRBJ2-2, with 9 bases matching TRBD1. Unmatched junction bases numbered 5, after V lost 2 bases and J lost 4 bases. The CDR3 is 16 residues long. Germline values: CDR1 LNHNV, CDR2 YYDKDF (reference sequence). The CDR3 DNA reads as TGTGCCACCAGCAGAAGCCGGGACAGGGTCACCGGGGAGCTGTTTTTT. Encoded protein: CATSRSRDRVTGELFF.

The CDR3 loop is CAISESTRGYNEQFF. As DNA, the CDR3 is TGTGCCATCAGTGAGTCGACTCGGGGGTACAATGAGCAGTTCTTC. The V call is TRBV10-3, the J call TRBJ2-1; possibly TRBD2 for D (6 bases). The CDR3 extends over 15 amino acids. Trimming shortened V by 0 bases and J by 4 bases, and 10 bases separated the two germline ends. The germline CDR1 and CDR2 sequences are ENHRY and SYGVKD.

The chain has TRBV7-2 and TRBJ1-5; maybe TRBD1 (6 bases). Germline V gene data show CDR1 as SGHTA and CDR2 as FQGNSA. The CDR3 loop spans 15 amino acids. V lost 5 bases to trimming and J lost 1 base, with 12 bases between them. The CDR3 reads CASSTRGRSNQPQHF. Written as DNA, the CDR3 is TGTGCCAGCAGCACCAGGGGCAGAAGCAATCAGCCCCAGCATTTT.

The chain couples TRBV6-1 to TRBJ2-7, with 10 nucleotides matching TRBD2. Looked up from germline, CDR1 is MNHNS and CDR2 is SASEGT. Trimming removed 4 bases from V and 6 bases from J; junction bases left unmatched: 9. This CDR3 is built from 15 residues. The CDR3 region is CASSVVAGGFGEQYF. DNA for the CDR3: TGTGCCAGCAGTGTGGTAGCGGGGGGCTTCGGCGAGCAGTACTTC.

V gene TRBV15 combines with J gene TRBJ1-1, with D tentatively TRBD1 (5 bases). The V end lost 4 bases, the J end lost 5 bases, and 11 bases lay between the germline ends. The CDR3 consists of 13 residues. Germline CDR1 LNHNV, CDR2 YYDKDF (reference sequence). CDR3: CATSIGARTEAFF. The CDR3 region has the DNA TGTGCCACCAGCATAGGGGCGAGAACTGAAGCTTTCTTT.

V is TRBV19 and J is TRBJ2-2; D remains ambiguous. Trimming took off 3 bases at V and 0 bases at J, with 8 bases between the two ends. CDR1 is LNHDA and CDR2 is SQIVND in the germline V gene (reference sequence). The CDR3 covers 15 residues. This CDR3 reads CASSIYSTNTGELFF. CDR3 in DNA: TGTGCCAGTAGTATCTACTCCACGAACACCGGGGAGCTGTTTTTT.

V and J are TRBV6-5 and TRBJ1-2, with D hard to call. This CDR3 is 15 amino acids long. Trimming took off 0 bases at V and 8 bases at J, with 16 bases between the two ends. CDR1 MNHEY and CDR2 SVGAGI come from the germline V gene. The CDR3 coding sequence is TGTGCCAGCAGTTACTCCCGTGACTTGAGGAAGGGCTACACCTTC. It encodes CASSYSRDLRKGYTF.

The V and J genes are TRBV5-4 and TRBJ1-4, with D perhaps TRBD1 (6 bases). The CDR3 has 16 amino acids. Deletions cut 2 bases from V and 4 bases from J, with 15 bases between. CDR1 is SGHNT, CDR2 YYREEE, per germline (reference sequence). The CDR3 DNA reads TGTGCCAGCAGCTTCGGTGGGGACAACTATAATGAAAAACTGTTTTTT. Amino acids: CASSFGGDNYNEKLFF.

This rearrangement joins TRBV5-4 to TRBJ2-3, with 8 bases matching TRBD2. Per germline, CDR1 SGHNT and CDR2 YYREEE (reference sequence). The CDR3 is 18 amino acids. Germline trimming cut 3 bases from V and 2 bases from J; bases unmatched to any gene: 14. CDR3 nucleotides: TGTGCCAGCAGCTCCGGCGGGGGGCACTTCCGAAACACAGATACGCAGTATTTT. It specifies CASSSGGGHFRNTDTQYF.

The chain is built from TRBV5-6 and TRBJ1-2, with TRBD1 matching over 8 bases. J was trimmed by 7 bases and V by 0 bases; bases with no gene match: 2. The CDR3 runs to 13 residues. In germline, CDR1 is SGHDT, CDR2 YYEEEE. The CDR3 protein is CASSLDRGIGYTF. The CDR3 DNA sequence: TGTGCCAGCAGCTTGGACAGGGGGATTGGCTACACCTTC.

The CDR3 here is CAGSSGVDYEQYF. CDR3 DNA: TGTGCCGGGTCCTCCGGAGTGGATTACGAGCAGTACTTC. V usage is TRBV6-1 and J usage is TRBJ2-7; D remains ambiguous. This CDR3 region has 13 residues. CDR1 MNHNS and CDR2 SASEGT come from the germline V gene. The V and J ends lost 11 bases and 4 bases respectively, with 18 bases between them.

The chain carries TRBV6-6 and TRBJ1-6; D perhaps matches TRBD1 (5 bases). V was cut by 7 bases and J by 3 bases, with 16 bases left in between. The V gene's germline CDR1 is MNHNY and CDR2 SVGAGI (reference sequence). The CDR3 sequence is 16 residues long. CDR3 in amino acids: CASTARAGRYNSPLHF. CDR3 DNA: TGTGCCAGCACCGCCCGCGCAGGGCGCTATAATTCACCCCTCCACTTT.

The V call is TRBV6-6, the J call TRBJ2-1; the match to TRBD1 covers 7 bases. CDR3 length equals 15 residues. Germline CDR1 is MNHNY and CDR2 is SVGAGI (reference sequence). The V segment lost 4 bases and the J segment 6 bases; nucleotides outside the gene matches: 9. In nucleotides, the CDR3 is TGTGCCAGCAGTTCCCAGACAGGGTTGGGCAATGAGCAGTTCTTC. This encodes CASSSQTGLGNEQFF.

This sequence joins TRBV18 and TRBJ2-2, with 10 bases aligning to TRBD1. With 2 bases clipped from V and 0 bases from J, the junction kept 6 bases outside the gene matches. Looked up from germline, CDR1 is KGHSH and CDR2 is LQKENI. The CDR3 is 18 amino acids. The DNA of the CDR3 is TGTGCCAGCTCACCAACAGGACAGGGGGTAGCGAACACCGGGGAGCTGTTTTTT. This gives the protein CASSPTGQGVANTGELFF.

The V and J genes are TRBV4-2 and TRBJ2-1; TRBD2 is a possible D gene (5 bases). From germline, CDR1 is LGHNA and CDR2 YNFKEQ. V was pared by 2 bases and J by 4 bases, with 15 bases between. The CDR3 length is 16 residues. CDR3 loop: CASSQITPRGYNEQFF. The CDR3 nucleotides are TGTGCCAGCAGCCAAATTACTCCCCGGGGTTACAATGAGCAGTTCTTC.

This chain connects TRBV28 to TRBJ2-7, with D maybe TRBD1 (5 bases). V was shortened by 2 bases and J by 1 base, with 15 bases between the two germline ends. The CDR3 totals 16 residues. Germline CDR1 reads MDHEN; CDR2 reads SYDVKM. DNA for the CDR3: TGTGCCAGCAGTTTACGCACCGGTAGGGGTTCCTACGAGCAGTACTTC. Residues: CASSLRTGRGSYEQYF.

The chain couples TRBV9 to TRBJ1-1; 7 bases line up with TRBD1. The CDR3 extends over 14 amino acids. Per germline, CDR1 SGDLS and CDR2 YYNGEE. The V segment lost 0 bases and the J segment 5 bases; nucleotides outside the gene matches: 4. The CDR3 region is CASSVVPGGTEAFF. CDR3 nucleotide sequence: TGTGCCAGCAGCGTAGTTCCAGGGGGGACTGAAGCTTTCTTT. Full variable domain (remainder filled in from reference TRBV9 and TRBJ1-1): DSGVTQTPKHLITATGQRVTLRCSPRSGDLSVYWYQQSLDQGLQFLIQYYNGEERAKGNILERFSAQQFPDLHSELNLSSLELGDSALYFCASSVVPGGTEAFFGQGTRLTVV.

CDR3 amino acids: CSVGGTYGYTF. The CDR3 nucleotides read TGCAGCGTTGGGGGGACTTATGGCTACACCTTC. V is TRBV29-1 and J is TRBJ1-2; perhaps TRBD1 as D (5 bases). Germline CDR1 is SQVTM and CDR2 is ANQGSEA. Trimming took off 4 bases at V and 5 bases at J, with 8 bases between the two ends. The CDR3 is made up of 11 amino acids.

The chain combines TRBV7-2 with TRBJ2-3; 14 bases fit TRBD2. Germline CDR1 reads SGHTA; CDR2 reads FQGNSA. The CDR3 extends over 16 amino acids. V lost 3 bases, J lost 5 bases, and 4 bases stayed unmatched. The CDR3 DNA sequence: TGTGCCAGCAGCTTGGGACTAGCGGGAGAGGGAGATACGCAGTATTTT. Residues: CASSLGLAGEGDTQYF.